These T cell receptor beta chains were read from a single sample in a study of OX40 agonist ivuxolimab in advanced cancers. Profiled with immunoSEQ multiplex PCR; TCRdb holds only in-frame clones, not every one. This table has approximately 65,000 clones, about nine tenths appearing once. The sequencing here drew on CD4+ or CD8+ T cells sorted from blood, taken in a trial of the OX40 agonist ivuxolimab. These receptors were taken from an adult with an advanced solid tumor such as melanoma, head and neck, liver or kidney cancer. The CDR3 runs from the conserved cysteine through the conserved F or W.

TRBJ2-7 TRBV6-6 CASSYSGSAYEQYF
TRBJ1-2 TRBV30 CAWNAYRVGGYTF
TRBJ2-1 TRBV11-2 CASSFGTGQNEQFF
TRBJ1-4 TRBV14 CASSQDSGSSLAAREKLFF
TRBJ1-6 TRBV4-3 CASSQVGDRSPLHF
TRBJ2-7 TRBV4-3 CADLKRTPPTASRGREQYF
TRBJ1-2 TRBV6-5 CASSYSVTGSYGYTF
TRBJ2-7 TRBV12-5 CASGLPRQGATYEQYF
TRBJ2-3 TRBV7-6 CASSFRTVGDTQYF
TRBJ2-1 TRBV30 CAWSVRPLAGGSSYNEQFF
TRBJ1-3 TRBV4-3 CASSQDWDRAFSGNTIYF
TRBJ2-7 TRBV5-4 CASSQAGQGAGYEQYF
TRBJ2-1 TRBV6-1 CASTSSNNEQFF
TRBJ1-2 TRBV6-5 CASRPDLRANYGYTF
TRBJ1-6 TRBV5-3 CARSLEGDSYNSPLHF
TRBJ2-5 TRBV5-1 CASSLGRAGGQETQYF
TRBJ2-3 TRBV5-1 CASSQGIDTQYF
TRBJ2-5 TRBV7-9 CASSRGRGETQYF
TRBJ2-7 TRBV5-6 CASSPGLIPSYEQYF
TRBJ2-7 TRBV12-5 CASGLVRDRGTEQYF
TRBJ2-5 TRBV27 CASSFGGNQETQYF
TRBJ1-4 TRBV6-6 CASSYYRATNEKLFF
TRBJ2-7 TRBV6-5 CASSYPSQGVHEQYF
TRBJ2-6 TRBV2 CASTTLSGANVLTF
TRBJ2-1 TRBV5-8 CASSLTGNEQFF
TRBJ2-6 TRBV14 CASSQDLRSGANVLTF
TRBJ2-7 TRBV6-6 CASSTPTANEQYF
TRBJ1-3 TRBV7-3 CASSLTGAGNTIYF
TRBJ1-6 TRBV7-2 CASSLLGWQSVSNSPLHF
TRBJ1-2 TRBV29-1 CSVLSYGYTF
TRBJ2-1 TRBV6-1 CASSAVPGQGPQFF
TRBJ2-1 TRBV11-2 CASSLVAGGPIEQFF
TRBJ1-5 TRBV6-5 CASSDWRQLNQPQHF
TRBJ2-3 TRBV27 CASSLYEKDTQYF
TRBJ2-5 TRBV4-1 CASSRQGGPETQYF
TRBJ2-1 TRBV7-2 CASSLWGGEQFF
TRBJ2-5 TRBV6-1 CASSAGTGQTETQYF
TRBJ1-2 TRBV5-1 CASSQGQGAGGYTF
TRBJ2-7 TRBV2 CASTDRGASSYEQYF
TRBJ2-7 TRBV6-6 CASGSGGGVQYF
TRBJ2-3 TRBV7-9 CASSFSGGSTDTQYF
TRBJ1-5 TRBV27 CASRPSLTSNQPQHF
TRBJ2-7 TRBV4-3 CASSQTAGNEQYF